A single sample is the source of the 25 T cell receptor beta chains below, sequenced in a study of T cell responses to AZD1222 COVID-19 vaccine. The method was immunoSEQ multiplex PCR; TCRdb's version includes in-frame clones alone and lacks a portion of them. Among 90,000 to 95,000 clones listed, 80% to 90% were seen once. The material was peripheral blood, obtained on day 0 of AZD1222 vaccination. The receptors here all came from an adult in good health.

The chain is built from TRBV5-4 and TRBJ2-2; TRBD1 matches at 7 bases. The CDR3 has 15 residues. J lost 6 bases, V lost 4 bases, and 9 bases had no gene match. From germline, CDR1 is SGHNT and CDR2 YYREEE (reference sequence). The CDR3 protein is CASSIQQGWAGELFF. The CDR3 nucleotides read TGTGCCAGCAGCATCCAACAGGGGTGGGCCGGGGAGCTGTTTTTT.

The CDR3 loop reads CASSLAAGGRGETQYF. CDR3 nucleotides: TGCGCCAGCAGCTTGGCCGCTGGTGGCAGGGGGGAGACCCAGTACTTC. The genes are TRBV5-1 and TRBJ2-5, with 7 bases matching TRBD1. Germline loops: CDR1 SGHRS, CDR2 YFSETQ. This CDR3 is 16 amino acids long. V lost 0 bases, J lost 5 bases, and 10 bases stayed unmatched.

The chain is built from TRBV19 and TRBJ1-5; D not certain. CDR3 length: 14 amino acids. V shed 7 bases and J shed 3 bases, with 13 bases lying between them. Germline assignment: CDR1 LNHDA and CDR2 SQIVND (reference sequence). CDR3 sequence: CASIGNGYNQPQHF. The DNA for the CDR3 is TGTGCCAGTATTGGAAACGGATACAATCAGCCCCAGCATTTT.

The chain has TRBV5-1 and TRBJ1-1; unclear D gene. V gave up 0 bases and J gave up 4 bases, with 13 bases separating them. Germline CDR1 reads SGHRS; CDR2 reads YFSETQ. This CDR3 spans 15 amino acids. The DNA of the CDR3 is TGCGCCAGCAGCTTGGCCCCGGGCGCACGCACTGAAGCTTTCTTT. This gives the protein CASSLAPGARTEAFF.

V gene TRBV10-3 combines with J gene TRBJ1-5; TRBD1 matches 8 bases. Trimming at V came to 7 bases and at J to 1 base, leaving 9 bases not matched to a gene. Germline V gene sequence: CDR1 ENHRY, CDR2 SYGVKD. This CDR3 is built from 16 residues. The CDR3 here is CAITGQGAGSNQPQHF. As DNA, the CDR3 is TGTGCCATCACAGGGCAGGGGGCAGGAAGCAATCAGCCCCAGCATTTT.

This chain connects TRBV7-2 to TRBJ2-7, with D perhaps given as TRBD1 or TRBD2 (6 bases each). Germline assignment: CDR1 SGHTA and CDR2 FQGNSA. The CDR3 totals 14 residues. Trimming shortened V by 6 bases and J by 0 bases, and 12 bases separated the two germline ends. CDR3 amino acids: CASSIGGSSYEQYF. The CDR3 nucleotides are TGTGCCAGCAGTATAGGGGGGAGCTCCTACGAGCAGTACTTC.

This rearrangement joins TRBV18 to TRBJ1-2; possible D gene TRBD1, 6 bases. Germline CDR1 and CDR2: KGHSH and LQKENI. There are 13 residues in the CDR3. V dropped 5 bases and J dropped 7 bases, with 14 bases sitting between them. This CDR3 is CASSTNRVAGYTF. Written as DNA, the CDR3 is TGTGCCAGCTCAACGAACAGGGTGGCTGGCTACACCTTC. Combining the CDR3 with reference TRBV18 and TRBJ1-2 gives the whole variable domain NAGVMQNPRHLVRRRGQEARLRCSPMKGHSHVYWYRQLPEEGLKFMVYLQKENIIDESGMPKERFSAEFPKEGPSILRIQQVVRGDSAAYFCASSTNRVAGYTFGSGTRLTVV.

This clone has just a few counts. The chain joins TRBV11-3 to TRBJ2-3; 7 bases match TRBD1. This CDR3 has 15 residues. V lost 5 bases, J lost 1 base, and 6 bases stayed unmatched. The V gene's germline CDR1 is SGHNT and CDR2 YENEEA. The CDR3, as DNA: TGTGCCAGCAGCCCCAAGGGGGCTCGCACAGATACGCAGTATTTT. Translation gives CASSPKGARTDTQYF.

The gene calls are TRBV30 and TRBJ1-1; TRBD1 matches 8 bases. The germline gives CDR1 GTSNPN, CDR2 SVGIG (reference sequence). The CDR3 consists of 13 residues. The trim removed 2 bases at V and 11 bases at J, leaving 10 bases unmatched. The CDR3 here is CAWSLIKDREAFF. CDR3 sequence (DNA): TGTGCCTGGAGTCTAATCAAGGACAGGGAGGCTTTCTTT.

The rearrangement joins TRBV6-5 to TRBJ1-2; 7 nucleotides match TRBD1. The CDR3 is made up of 14 amino acids. Trimming removed 5 bases from V and 5 bases from J; junction bases left unmatched: 8. The germline gives CDR1 MNHEY, CDR2 SVGAGI. The CDR3 coding sequence is TGTGCCAGCAGTACGGGACAGCCTCCTTATGGCTACACCTTC. This sequence encodes CASSTGQPPYGYTF.

CDR3 loop: CASSELGSGRAHEQFF. The CDR3 DNA follows: TGCGCCAGCAGTGAACTCGGTAGCGGGAGGGCACATGAGCAGTTCTTC. This chain links TRBV10-2 with TRBJ2-1; 11 bases are shared with TRBD2. V lost 3 bases and J lost 8; bases outside the gene matches: 9. Germline V gene data show CDR1 as WSHSY and CDR2 as SAAADI. There are 16 residues in the CDR3.

V gene TRBV11-2 combines with J gene TRBJ1-6; D not resolved. The V end was cut by 2 bases, the J end by 5 bases, with 7 bases between. Germline CDR1 and CDR2: SGHAT and FQNNGV. The CDR3 length is 14 residues. The CDR3 sequence is CASSLTVNNSPLHF. In nucleotides, the CDR3 is TGTGCCAGCAGCTTAACGGTGAATAATTCACCCCTCCACTTT.

The rearrangement links TRBV7-8 to TRBJ2-5; D gene ambiguous. The CDR3 consists of 15 residues. Germline V gene data show CDR1 as SGHVS and CDR2 as FQNEAQ. V was clipped by 5 bases and J by 5 bases, with 18 bases between them. The CDR3 spells CASSPRGDRAETQYF. CDR3 nucleotide sequence: TGTGCCAGCAGCCCCCGCGGAGATCGGGCGGAGACCCAGTACTTC.

The V call is TRBV6-5, the J call TRBJ1-5, with D possibly matching TRBD1 (5 bases). Trimming removed 4 bases at V and 1 base at J, with 14 bases between. Germline V gives CDR1 MNHEY, CDR2 SVGAGI. The CDR3 covers 16 residues. CDR3 in DNA: TGTGCCAGCAGTTGGGGAGGGGCCGTCAGCAATCAGCCCCAGCATTTT. Translated, it gives CASSWGGAVSNQPQHF.

The chain uses TRBV14 and TRBJ2-3; 9 bases align to TRBD2. The CDR3 loop spans 17 amino acids. CDR1 is SGHDN, CDR2 FVKESK, per germline. V was clipped by 5 bases and J by 2 bases; unmatched bases: 11. The CDR3 nucleotides are TGTGCCAGCAGCACTAACTCCAGGACTAGCGCCACAGATACGCAGTATTTT. Residues: CASSTNSRTSATDTQYF. Using reference TRBV14 and TRBJ2-3 for the parts outside the CDR3, the full variable domain is EAGVTQFPSHSVIEKGQTVTLRCDPISGHDNLYWYRRVMGKEIKFLLHFVKESKQDESGMPNNRFLAERTGGTYSTLKVQPAELEDSGVYFCASSTNSRTSATDTQYFGPGTRLTVL.

The V and J genes are TRBV12-5 and TRBJ2-1, with D possibly TRBD1 on 6 matching bases. Per germline, CDR1 LGHNT and CDR2 FRNRAP. This CDR3 has 15 amino acids. V lost 4 bases and J lost 0, with 10 bases in between. The CDR3 reads CASGSWGHSYNEQFF. CDR3 bases: TGTGCTAGTGGTTCCTGGGGACACTCCTACAATGAGCAGTTCTTC.

In its sample, this clone was seen a few times. This chain uses TRBV5-1 with TRBJ1-1; D not resolved. The CDR3 length is 13 residues. V dropped 2 bases and J dropped 2 bases, with 7 bases sitting between them. Germline V lookup: CDR1 SGHRS, CDR2 YFSETQ. CDR3 in amino acids: CASSFGSNTEAFF. The CDR3 DNA reads TGCGCCAGCAGCTTTGGCAGCAACACTGAAGCTTTCTTT.

This clone was seen only once. CDR3 bases: TGTGCCAGCAGCCCACGCCAACGGGGGAGTGGCGTGACCCAGTACTTC. Translation gives CASSPRQRGSGVTQYF. The V call is TRBV7-9, the J call TRBJ2-5; TRBD2 is a possible D gene (6 bases). Between the trimmed V and J ends, which lost 5 bases and 7 bases, there was a span of 23 bases. The CDR3 contains 16 residues. Germline CDR1 is SEHNR and CDR2 is FQNEAQ (reference sequence).

V gene TRBV4-1 combines with J gene TRBJ1-2; 9 nucleotides line up with TRBD1. The CDR3 length is 14 residues. CDR1 is MGHRA and CDR2 is YSYEKL in the germline V gene. The ends lost 4 bases at V and 6 bases at J; junction bases unmatched: 6. The CDR3 DNA follows: TGCGCCAGCAGCCCGGGCAGGACAGGGGATGGCTACACCTTC. Translating gives CASSPGRTGDGYTF.

The chain joins TRBV19 to TRBJ2-1; D tentatively fits TRBD1 or TRBD2 (5 bases each). The CDR3 runs to 14 residues. The germline CDR1 and CDR2 sequences are LNHDA and SQIVND (reference sequence). V lost 5 bases and J 9 bases, leaving 17 bases between the germline ends. CDR3 DNA sequence: TGTGCCAGTAGTCTGAACTCGCCCGGGACTGAGCAGTTCTTC. Protein sequence: CASSLNSPGTEQFF. Filled out from reference TRBV19 and TRBJ2-1, the complete variable domain reads DGGITQSPKYLFRKEGQNVTLSCEQNLNHDAMYWYRQDPGQGLRLIYYSQIVNDFQKGDIAEGYSVSREKKESFPLTVTSAQKNPTAFYLCASSLNSPGTEQFFGPGTRLTVL.

The chain links TRBV12-3 or TRBV12-4 to TRBJ1-2, with unresolved D. The CDR3 contains 12 residues. Trimming removed 2 bases at V and 8 bases at J, with 9 bases between. CDR3 DNA: TGTGCCAGCAGTTTATGGGCGAGGGGCTACACCTTC. Translation: CASSLWARGYTF.

The chain combines TRBV30 with TRBJ1-4; D call uncertain. Trimming took off 3 bases at V and 0 bases at J, with 2 bases between the two ends. Germline lookup yields CDR1 GTSNPN and CDR2 SVGIG (reference sequence). The CDR3 extends over 12 amino acids. CDR3 residues: CAWRATNEKLFF. DNA for the CDR3: TGTGCCTGGAGGGCAACTAATGAAAAACTGTTTTTT.

This clone occurred a few times. The CDR3 protein is CASSIGWTPSSNQPQHF. The CDR3 bases are TGTGCCAGTAGTATAGGCTGGACTCCCTCCAGCAATCAGCCCCAGCATTTT. The chain uses TRBV19 and TRBJ1-5; D call uncertain. The CDR3 has 17 amino acids. Deletions cut 1 base from V and 1 base from J, with 14 bases between. Germline loops: CDR1 LNHDA, CDR2 SQIVND (reference sequence).

This clone appeared a single time. The rearrangement joins TRBV7-2 to TRBJ2-3, with D uncertain. CDR1 and CDR2 from the germline V gene are SGHTA and FQGNSA. The CDR3 has 15 residues. V dropped 3 bases and J dropped 6 bases, with 16 bases sitting between them. The CDR3 coding sequence is TGTGCCAGCAGCTTTGCGACGCCTCCAAGGGATACGCAGTATTTT. This sequence encodes CASSFATPPRDTQYF.

The V gene is TRBV5-5, the J gene TRBJ1-1; tentatively, D is TRBD1 (5 bases). CDR1 SGHKS and CDR2 YYEKEE come from the germline V gene (reference sequence). The CDR3 is 13 residues long. Trimming removed 3 bases from V and 8 bases from J, with 14 bases in between. DNA of the CDR3: TGTGCCAGCAGCTCACAGACAGATACGGAAGCTTTCTTT. Encoded protein: CASSSQTDTEAFF.